Below, 20 T cell receptor beta chains from the same sample are listed, as sequenced in a study of blood T cells in healthy people across ages. A second 7 to 11 cycle PCR used barcoded and J-beta primers. TCRdb itself ran the 5' RACE reads through MiXCR, one entry per CDR3 protein. Among approximately 900,000 distinct CDR3 sequences listed, just under 30% were seen once. These sequences were also reported in another study, on T cells of mothers and their children.

Sequenced: blood. The receptors were sampled from a woman aged 40 to 55 in good health.

The table lists this clonotype with many counts. The J gene is TRBJ1-1, the V gene TRBV4-1, with D uncertain. This CDR3 spans 16 amino acids. Germline V gene lookup returns CDR1 MGHRA and CDR2 YSYEKL. Trimming cost V 1 base and J 0 bases, with 12 bases left between them. The CDR3 DNA reads as TGCGCCAGCAGCCAAGGCTACAGAAGAATGAACACTGAAGCTTTCTTT. Translated: CASSQGYRRMNTEAFF.

This clonotype was seen many times. V usage is TRBV28 and J usage is TRBJ1-2; 9 bases fit TRBD1. V dropped 6 bases and J dropped 6; count of bases not matched to a gene: 5. The CDR3 loop spans 13 amino acids. CDR1 MDHEN and CDR2 SYDVKM come from the germline V gene. The CDR3 DNA reads TGTGCCAGCAGATTGACAGGGGGTAATGGCTACACCTTC. It encodes CASRLTGGNGYTF.

There are a few counts of this clonotype. V and J are TRBV4-3 and TRBJ1-2, with D maybe TRBD1 (5 bases). The CDR3 length is 14 residues. V lost 1 base, J lost 3 bases, and 9 bases lay in between. Germline V gives CDR1 LGHNA, CDR2 YSLEER. The CDR3 nucleotides are TGCGCCAGCAGCCAAGTGGCAGGGTACTATGGCTACACCTTC. Its protein is CASSQVAGYYGYTF.

The table lists this clonotype with many counts. The rearrangement links TRBV4-2 to TRBJ2-1; D gene uncertain. The CDR3 loop spans 15 amino acids. Germline CDR1 and CDR2: LGHNA and YNFKEQ. Trimming pared 5 bases from V and 0 bases from J, leaving 11 bases between. CDR3 loop: CASSVRQSSYNEQFF. In nucleotides, the CDR3 is TGTGCCAGCAGCGTAAGACAAAGCTCCTACAATGAGCAGTTCTTC.

This clonotype has only one observation. Being one base from a much bigger clone, this may be a read error. The rearrangement uses TRBV7-2 and TRBJ2-7, with 13 bases identical to TRBD2. CDR3 length equals 15 residues. Germline V gene lookup returns CDR1 SGHTA and CDR2 FQGNSA. Trimming cost V 5 bases and J 2 bases; bases outside gene matches: 3. This CDR3 reads CTSSIGTSGAYEQYF. In DNA form, the CDR3 reads TGTACCAGCAGCATCGGGACTAGCGGGGCCTACGAGCAGTACTTC. The full variable domain, with the rest looked up from reference TRBV7-2 and TRBJ2-7, is GAGVSQSPSNKVTEKGKDVELRCDPISGHTALYWYRQSLGQGLEFLIYFQGNSAPDKSGLPSDRFSAERTGGSVSTLTIQRTQQEDSAVYLCTSSIGTSGAYEQYFGPGTRLTVT.

A word on this clonotype: It may be a read error: a sequence one base away is much more abundant. As DNA, the CDR3 is TGTGCCAGCAGCTTACATGGCGGGGGCTCCTACAATGGGCAGTTCTTC. It specifies CASSLHGGGSYNGQFF. The rearrangement links TRBV7-3 to TRBJ2-1, with TRBD2 as a possible D gene (7 bases). The CDR3 has 16 amino acids. CDR1 and CDR2 from the germline V gene are SGHTA and FQGTGA.

This clonotype was observed a handful of times. The rearrangement uses TRBV5-1 and TRBJ2-1, with a weak D call TRBD1 (6 bases). Trimming took 6 bases from V and 0 from J, leaving 10 bases between them. The CDR3 loop spans 14 amino acids. The germline gives CDR1 SGHRS, CDR2 YFSETQ. This CDR3 is CASKGTSSYNEQFF. DNA for the CDR3: TGCGCCAGCAAGGGGACAAGCTCCTACAATGAGCAGTTCTTC.

This clonotype was seen only once. The chain links TRBV27 to TRBJ1-1; D not certain. Germline V gene data show CDR1 as MNHEY and CDR2 as SMNVEV (reference sequence). This CDR3 has 15 residues. With 0 bases removed from V and 7 bases from J, the gap between germline ends came to 15 bases. CDR3 in amino acids: CASSLSRVSFGEAFF. CDR3 DNA sequence: TGTGCCAGCAGTTTATCGCGGGTTTCATTTGGTGAAGCTTTCTTT.

Only a few counts were recorded for this clonotype. V and J are TRBV29-1 and TRBJ2-1; 8 bases match TRBD2. Per the germline V gene, CDR1 is SQVTM and CDR2 is ANQGSEA. There are 14 residues in the CDR3. The V gene end was trimmed by 4 bases and the J gene end by 4 bases; junction bases not matched to a gene: 6. The CDR3 DNA reads as TGCAGCGTTGGTGTTCTAGCGGGTTACAATGAGCAGTTCTTC. Its translation is CSVGVLAGYNEQFF.

This clonotype was recorded at least ten times. This rearrangement joins TRBV20-1 to TRBJ1-2; 10 bases align to TRBD1. This CDR3 is built from 14 residues. Germline values: CDR1 DFQATT, CDR2 SNEGSKA (reference sequence). The junction had 5 bases not matched to a gene; V was cut back by 7 bases and J by 0 bases. CDR3 DNA sequence: TGCAGTGTGGGGGACAGGGGAGCTAACTATGGCTACACCTTC. It translates to CSVGDRGANYGYTF.

This clonotype showed up just a few times. V is TRBV5-1 and J is TRBJ2-3; 12 bases are a match to TRBD2. Germline V gene data show CDR1 as SGHRS and CDR2 as YFSETQ. Trimming removed 4 bases from V and 4 bases from J; junction bases left unmatched: 4. This CDR3 has 15 amino acids. The CDR3 DNA follows: TGCGCCAGCAGCCACGCTAGCGGGGGGGCAGATACGCAGTATTTT. Its protein product is CASSHASGGADTQYF.

This clonotype was seen ten or more times. V gene TRBV20-1 combines with J gene TRBJ1-2; TRBD1 matches 8 bases. Germline loops: CDR1 DFQATT, CDR2 SNEGSKA (reference sequence). CDR3 size: 14 residues. J lost 8 bases, V lost 4 bases, and 12 bases had no gene match. CDR3 sequence reads: CSATHRTGLGGYTF. CDR3 bases: TGCAGTGCTACTCATAGGACAGGGTTGGGCGGCTACACCTTC.

The rearrangement links TRBV20-1 to TRBJ2-3, with 7 bases that match TRBD1. Germline V gives CDR1 DFQATT, CDR2 SNEGSKA (reference sequence). Trimming at V came to 5 bases and at J to 4 bases, leaving 3 bases not matched to a gene. This CDR3 contains 12 residues. In DNA form, the CDR3 reads TGCAGTGCTCAACAGGGGTCAGATACGCAGTATTTT. Translated, it gives CSAQQGSDTQYF.

V usage is TRBV10-3 and J usage is TRBJ1-4, with D tentatively TRBD1 (6 bases). CDR3 length equals 15 residues. Germline V CDR1 and CDR2: ENHRY, SYGVKD. V was clipped by 0 bases and J by 4 bases, with 9 bases between them. In nucleotides, the CDR3 is TGTGCCATCAGTGAGTCAGGGGGGAATAATGAAAAACTGTTTTTT. Its translation: CAISESGGNNEKLFF.

V usage is TRBV20-1 and J usage is TRBJ1-5; TRBD1 matches at 8 bases. The J segment lost 2 bases and the V segment lost 2 bases, leaving 17 bases of the junction unmatched. The CDR3 extends over 19 amino acids. Germline V gene data show CDR1 as DFQATT and CDR2 as SNEGSKA (reference sequence). CDR3 in DNA: TGCAGTGCTAGACAGGGGAGGACAGGGACCTTTGCGGGCAATCAGCCCCAGCATTTT. Translated: CSARQGRTGTFAGNQPQHF.

V is TRBV20-1 and J is TRBJ2-1, with a weak D call TRBD1 (7 bases). Per germline, CDR1 DFQATT and CDR2 SNEGSKA (reference sequence). Trimming removed 4 bases at V and 1 base at J, with 14 bases between. This CDR3 spans 15 amino acids. The CDR3 DNA is TGCAGTGCTACTGCCAGGGGGGCGTCCTACAATGAGCAGTTCTTC. Protein: CSATARGASYNEQFF.

This clonotype was observed a handful of times. The V call is TRBV5-5, the J call TRBJ2-7; D is undetermined. The germline V and J ends were trimmed by 6 bases and 1 base, with 11 bases remaining between them. The germline CDR1 and CDR2 sequences are SGHKS and YYEKEE (reference sequence). The CDR3 extends over 13 amino acids. In DNA form, the CDR3 reads TGTGCCAGCAACGAACCGGAGTCCTACGAGCAGTACTTC. Protein: CASNEPESYEQYF.

This clonotype was seen once. J is TRBJ2-1 and V is TRBV5-1, with TRBD2 matching 8 bases. V lost 1 base and J lost 4; bases outside the gene matches: 4. This CDR3 spans 15 amino acids. Germline assignment: CDR1 SGHRS and CDR2 YFSETQ. This CDR3 reads CASSLLVAGYNEQFF. In DNA form, the CDR3 reads TGCGCCAGCAGCTTGTTGGTAGCGGGGTACAATGAGCAGTTCTTC.

This clonotype showed up many times. V gene TRBV4-1 combines with J gene TRBJ1-2, with D possibly being TRBD1 (5 bases). V lost 0 bases and J lost 8, with 16 bases in between. This CDR3 has 15 residues. Per germline, CDR1 MGHRA and CDR2 YSYEKL. The CDR3 loop is CASSQDQGMDGGYTF. CDR3 coding DNA: TGCGCCAGCAGCCAAGATCAGGGTATGGACGGGGGCTACACCTTC.

This clonotype was observed a few times. This sequence joins TRBV7-9 and TRBJ2-7; D is uncertain. Germline assignment: CDR1 SEHNR and CDR2 FQNEAQ (reference sequence). V shed 1 base and J shed 7 bases, with 11 bases lying between them. This CDR3 contains 13 residues. CDR3 sequence (DNA): TGTGCCAGCAGCTTAGACCCCGGTTGGGAGCAGTACTTC. It is translated as CASSLDPGWEQYF.